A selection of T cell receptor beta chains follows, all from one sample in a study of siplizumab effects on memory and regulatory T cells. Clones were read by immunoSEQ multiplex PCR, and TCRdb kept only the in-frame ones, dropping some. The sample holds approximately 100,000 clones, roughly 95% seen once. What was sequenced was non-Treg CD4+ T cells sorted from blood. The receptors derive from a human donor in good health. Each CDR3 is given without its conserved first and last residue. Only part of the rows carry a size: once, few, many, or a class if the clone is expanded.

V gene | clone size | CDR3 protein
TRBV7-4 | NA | ASSLGPCLAKNIQY
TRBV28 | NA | ASSPSWNQETQY
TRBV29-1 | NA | SVREQGVDSPLH
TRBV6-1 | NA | ASSVISGANNEQF
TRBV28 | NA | ASSRPGQGAYEQY
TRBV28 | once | ARRRAGETQY
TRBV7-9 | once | ASSLLRVNTEAF
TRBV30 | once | AWTGKAGHQPQH
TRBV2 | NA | ASSRTDTQY
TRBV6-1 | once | ASTQGAYEQY
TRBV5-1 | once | ASSLVGTTWGSPLH
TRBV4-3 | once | ASSRQGLDTQY
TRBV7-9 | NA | ASSLTQDRGPF
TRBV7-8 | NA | ASSPARETEAF
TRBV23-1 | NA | ASRKEGINSYEQY
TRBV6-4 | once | ASRDRANTGELF
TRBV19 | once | ASKGQVLNQPQH
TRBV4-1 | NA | ASSHRTGQSSTDTQY
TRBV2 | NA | ASSSSGSGNTIY
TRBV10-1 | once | ASSRQIQETQY
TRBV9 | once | ASSVSGGSRNEQF
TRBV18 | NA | ASSPPSVDTIY
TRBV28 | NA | ASSFREYEQY
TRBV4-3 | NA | ASSQNQDTEAF
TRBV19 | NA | ASSTGTAVDSPLH
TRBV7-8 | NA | ASSLSPGQGSYNEQF
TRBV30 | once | AWIRPPRQGVRFYGYT
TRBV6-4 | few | ASSDSSGGADTQY
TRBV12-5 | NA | ASGLKAGGNYGYT
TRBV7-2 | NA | ASSSRGGSTNEKLF
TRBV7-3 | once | ASSLSTSGGPQNIQY
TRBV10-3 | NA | AISEDAGGQSGYT
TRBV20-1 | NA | RGDGYNEQF
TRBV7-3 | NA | ASSSTGQVNSPLH
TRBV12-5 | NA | ASGLDNPLSQYMGEKLF
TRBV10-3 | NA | ATHPGDYNEQF
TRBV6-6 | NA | ASRDGSGNTIY
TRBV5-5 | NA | ASSLWPREGNSYEQY
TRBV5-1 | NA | ASSLGDTIY
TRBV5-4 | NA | ASSLPGPTNNSPLH
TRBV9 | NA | ASSVALPVAGRTDTQY
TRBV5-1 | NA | ASSKGQGGETQY
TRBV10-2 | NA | ASRELAGGSDTQY
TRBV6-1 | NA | ASSEFGRGNPQPQH
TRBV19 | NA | ASSPQTGGYT
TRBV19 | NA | ASSMRRATEAF
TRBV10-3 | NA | AISSPGRDSPLH
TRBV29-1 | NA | SVGSLNYGYT
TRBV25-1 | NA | ASSGQGAAGELF
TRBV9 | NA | ASSPRGEEQY
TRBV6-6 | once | ASSYPHLGSDTQY
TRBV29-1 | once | SVVWGLDTEAF
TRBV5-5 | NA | ASSLVTFLDREGEKLF